Listed here are 30 T cell receptor beta chains from one sample, sequenced in a study of blood T cells in healthy people across ages. Using a J-beta primer mix together with a sample-barcoded 5' primer, a second PCR was run for about 6 to 11 cycles. TCRdb re-called the 5' RACE reads through MiXCR, storing one row per CDR3 protein. The sample holds more than 650,000 distinct CDR3 sequences, roughly 24% seen once. This same sample was also part of a study on T cells of mothers and their children.

Sequenced material: blood. These receptors all stem from a boy between 10 and 17 years old in good health.

Of note for this clonotype: Germline is not matched at one junction end, which may reflect a read error. The chain recombines TRBV7-2 with TRBJ1-2; D gene ambiguous. CDR1 and CDR2 (germline): SGHTA, FQGNSA. The length of the CDR3 is 14 residues. The DNA for the CDR3 is TGTGCCAACAGCTTCGGGGAGGTCAGCTATGGCTACACCTTC. It translates to CANSFGEVSYGYTF.

In regard to this clonotype: The germline gene is not matched at one end of the junction; a read error may be the cause. CDR3: CASSPHRQDKEAQYF. In nucleotides, the CDR3 is TGTGCCAGCAGTCCCCATCGACAGGACAAAGAGGCCCAGTACTTC. The chain employs TRBV6-5 and TRBJ2-1; possibly TRBD1 for D (6 bases). The DNA end is more similar to TRBJ2-5, so the J call may be wrong. Germline values: CDR1 MNHEY, CDR2 SVGAGI. This CDR3 has 15 residues.

Turning to this clonotype: It is likely a read error, because the conserved phenylalanine at the end of the CDR3 is missing. The chain recombines TRBV14 with TRBJ1-2, with D perhaps TRBD1 (5 bases). V was pared by 2 bases and J by 4 bases, with 8 bases between. This CDR3 region has 13 residues. Per germline, CDR1 SGHDN and CDR2 FVKESK. CDR3 sequence: CASSQQGPYGYTY. For the CDR3, the DNA is TGTGCCAGCAGCCAACAGGGACCCTATGGCTACACCTAC.

This rearrangement joins TRBV15 to TRBJ2-1; 7 bases line up with TRBD1. The V gene's germline CDR1 is LNHNV and CDR2 YYDKDF (reference sequence). V trimming: 1 base; J trimming: 4 bases; junction bases outside the gene matches: 7. The CDR3 contains 16 residues. This CDR3 is CATSRVRGRLYNEQFF. CDR3 nucleotide sequence: TGTGCCACCAGCAGAGTGAGGGGGCGCCTTTACAATGAGCAGTTCTTC.

This clonotype appeared a few times. The rearrangement links TRBV7-2 to TRBJ2-1; 12 bases match TRBD2. This CDR3 has 15 amino acids. V was pared by 5 bases and J by 8 bases, with 7 bases of the junction left unmatched. Germline V CDR1 and CDR2: SGHTA, FQGNSA. CDR3 loop: CASSLWTSGVDEQFF. For the CDR3, the DNA is TGTGCCAGCAGCCTTTGGACTAGCGGGGTTGATGAGCAGTTCTTC.

The chain recombines TRBV20-1 with TRBJ2-1; 7 positions match TRBD1. V lost 3 bases and J lost 4; bases outside the gene matches: 12. The germline gives CDR1 DFQATT, CDR2 SNEGSKA (reference sequence). The CDR3 loop spans 16 amino acids. In nucleotides, the CDR3 is TGCAGTGCTAGTGGCGGAAGGCAGGGGGTTTACAATGAGCAGTTCTTC. Translated: CSASGGRQGVYNEQFF.

The chain uses TRBV10-3 and TRBJ2-5; 7 nucleotides match TRBD2. Gene TRBJ2-1 matches the end of the DNA better, so the J call may be wrong. Germline values: CDR1 ENHRY, CDR2 SYGVKD. The CDR3 runs 15 residues. CDR3 DNA: TGTGCCATCAGTCCTGACCGGGAGGATAGGAGTGAGCAGTTCTTC. Its protein is CAISPDREDRSEQFF.

The V call is TRBV6-5, the J call TRBJ1-3, with D unresolved. The length of the CDR3 is 14 residues. The V end was cut by 6 bases, the J end by 4 bases, with 13 bases between. The germline CDR1 and CDR2 sequences are MNHEY and SVGAGI. The CDR3 here is CASSLKVVGNTIYF. Written as DNA, the CDR3 is TGTGCCAGCAGCCTAAAAGTTGTCGGAAACACCATATATTTT.

This clonotype was detected a few times. The chain uses TRBV28 and TRBJ1-6, with D possibly TRBD1 on 5 matching bases. The CDR3 totals 12 residues. Germline CDR1 MDHEN, CDR2 SYDVKM. V was cut by 5 bases and J by 17 bases, with 16 bases left in between. The CDR3 loop reads CASSTGAGIIHF. DNA of the CDR3: TGTGCCAGCAGTACCGGGGCAGGGATTATCCACTTT.

The sample holds a few counts of this clonotype. V is TRBV14 and J is TRBJ2-5; possibly TRBD1 or TRBD2 for D (5 bases each). Trimming stripped 1 base from V and 0 bases from J, with 9 bases between. Germline assignment: CDR1 SGHDN and CDR2 FVKESK. This CDR3 region has 15 residues. The CDR3 is CASSQGGGNQETQYF. CDR3 in DNA: TGTGCCAGCAGCCAAGGTGGGGGAAACCAAGAGACCCAGTACTTC.

This clonotype was seen a few times. This chain connects TRBV27 to TRBJ2-5; D not certain. V was shortened by 0 bases and J by 2 bases, with 10 bases between the two germline ends. Germline-derived CDR1 and CDR2 are MNHEY and SMNVEV (reference sequence). The CDR3 loop spans 15 amino acids. CDR3: CASSLSYSPQETQYF. The CDR3 nucleotides read TGTGCCAGCAGTTTATCGTACAGCCCGCAAGAGACCCAGTACTTC.

The table lists this clonotype with a few counts. This chain links TRBV6-6 with TRBJ2-6; D gene unclear. Germline CDR1 MNHNY, CDR2 SVGAGI (reference sequence). The CDR3 is 13 residues long. V lost 8 bases and J lost 4, with 9 bases in between. Here the CDR3 reads CASGQVGANVLTF. Written as DNA, the CDR3 is TGTGCCAGCGGCCAGGTCGGGGCCAACGTCCTGACTTTC.

The chain uses TRBV7-9 and TRBJ2-7; D gene uncertain. The CDR3 covers 13 residues. Germline V gene sequence: CDR1 SEHNR, CDR2 FQNEAQ (reference sequence). With 2 bases removed from V and 5 bases from J, the gap between germline ends came to 10 bases. CDR3: CASSLPPGDEQYF. For the CDR3, the DNA is TGTGCCAGCAGCTTACCCCCTGGGGACGAGCAGTACTTC. The full variable domain, in which reference TRBV7-9 and TRBJ2-7 provide the parts outside the CDR3, is DTGVSQNPRHKITKRGQNVTFRCDPISEHNRLYWYRQTLGQGPEFLTYFQNEAQLEKSRLLSDRFSAERPKGSFSTLEIQRTEQGDSAMYLCASSLPPGDEQYFGPGTRLTVT.

Details on this clonotype: Its ends do not fully match the called genes, so a read error is possible. This chain connects TRBV12-3 or TRBV12-4 to TRBJ1-1; maybe TRBD1 (5 bases). The CDR3 has 14 residues. CDR3 in DNA: TGTGCCAGCAGCAGCCCAGGGTTTCTCACTGAAGCTTCCTTT. Translation gives CASSSPGFLTEASF.

This clonotype was seen a few times. One end of the junction does not line up with germline, which may come from a read error. The chain employs TRBV3-1 and TRBJ2-5, with D possibly being TRBD1 (6 bases). The germline CDR1 and CDR2 sequences are LGHDT and YNNKEL (reference sequence). The CDR3 has 16 amino acids. In DNA form, the CDR3 reads TGTGCCAGCAGCCAAGATGGGACACCTGGGGCAGAGACCCAGTGCTTC. Its translation is CASSQDGTPGAETQCF.

The rearrangement joins TRBV28 to TRBJ2-7, with 8 bases matching TRBD2. Germline CDR1 and CDR2: MDHEN and SYDVKM. The CDR3 runs 16 residues. The ends lost 3 bases at V and 0 bases at J; junction bases unmatched: 7. CDR3 loop: CASSLRGGGTSYEQYF. The CDR3 DNA reads as TGTGCCAGCAGTTTGAGGGGCGGGGGGACCTCCTACGAGCAGTACTTC.

The chain uses TRBV19 and TRBJ2-4; TRBD2 matches 9 bases. Germline CDR1 and CDR2: LNHDA and SQIVND (reference sequence). This CDR3 has 17 amino acids. V gave up 4 bases and J gave up 0 bases; unmatched junction bases: 7. The CDR3 DNA is TGTGCCAGTAGTAATAGCGGGGGCATACTAGCCAAAAACATTCAGTACTTC. Residues: CASSNSGGILAKNIQYF.

The chain combines TRBV25-1 with TRBJ1-1; 7 bases agree with TRBD1. The CDR3 contains 15 residues. The trim removed 4 bases at V and 0 bases at J, leaving 5 bases unmatched. Germline V CDR1 and CDR2: MGHDK, SYGVNS. The CDR3 nucleotides are TGTGCCAGCAGTGGCAGGGGGGTCCTGAACACTGAAGCTTTCTTT. This translates into CASSGRGVLNTEAFF.

The chain carries TRBV5-5 and TRBJ2-2; D gene unclear. Trimming cost V 0 bases and J 7 bases, with 7 bases left between them. This CDR3 is built from 13 residues. CDR1 SGHKS and CDR2 YYEKEE come from the germline V gene (reference sequence). The CDR3 loop reads CASSLEPYGELFF. The CDR3 region has the DNA TGTGCCAGCAGCTTGGAACCTTACGGGGAGCTGTTTTTT.

The chain uses TRBV15 and TRBJ2-7; weak D call: TRBD2 (5 bases). CDR1 is LNHNV and CDR2 is YYDKDF in the germline V gene (reference sequence). V lost 3 bases and J 6 bases, leaving 12 bases between the germline ends. This CDR3 is built from 13 residues. CDR3 loop: CATSREDHGEQYF. Written as DNA, the CDR3 is TGTGCCACCAGCAGGGAGGACCATGGCGAGCAGTACTTC.

The chain is built from TRBV6-5 and TRBJ1-2, with D maybe TRBD1 (6 bases). This CDR3 is 13 amino acids long. With 6 bases removed from V and 8 bases from J, the gap between germline ends came to 16 bases. Germline V gene sequence: CDR1 MNHEY, CDR2 SVGAGI. In DNA, the CDR3 is TGTGCCAGCAGGACTGCGGGGGGCTCGGGCTACACCTTC. Its protein product is CASRTAGGSGYTF.

The DNA for the CDR3 is TGCAGCGCGGGACAGGGGTACCACGAGCAGTACTTC. Translated, it gives CSAGQGYHEQYF. The V and J genes are TRBV20-1 and TRBJ2-5, with 10 bases identical to TRBD1. Judging by the DNA end, TRBJ2-7 fits better; the J call may be wrong. This CDR3 has 12 residues. Germline values: CDR1 DFQATT, CDR2 SNEGSKA (reference sequence).

The chain links TRBV6-5 to TRBJ2-1, with TRBD1 matching over 11 bases. V lost 6 bases, J lost 6 bases, and 7 bases stayed unmatched. The CDR3 is made up of 15 amino acids. Germline CDR1 reads MNHEY; CDR2 reads SVGAGI. The CDR3 nucleotides are TGTGCCAGCAGCCTTTTGGGGACAGGGGGCAATGAGCAGTTCTTC. Protein sequence: CASSLLGTGGNEQFF.

This clonotype was counted only a few times. The chain couples TRBV7-8 to TRBJ1-3, with D unresolved. The V end was cut by 1 base, the J end by 0 bases, with 16 bases between. There are 18 residues in the CDR3. The V gene's germline CDR1 is SGHVS and CDR2 FQNEAQ. The CDR3 reads CASSLVSIGFYSGNTIYF. Here the CDR3 DNA reads TGTGCCAGCAGCTTAGTGTCAATTGGGTTCTACTCTGGAAACACCATATATTTT.

The J gene is TRBJ2-1, the V gene TRBV3-1; 7 positions match TRBD2. The ends lost 4 bases at V and 6 bases at J; junction bases unmatched: 3. The CDR3 covers 13 residues. Per germline, CDR1 LGHDT and CDR2 YNNKEL (reference sequence). The CDR3 here is CASSRGGSNEQFF. In nucleotides, the CDR3 is TGTGCCAGCAGCCGGGGGGGAAGCAATGAGCAGTTCTTC.

The chain links TRBV28 to TRBJ1-5; D is unclear. Trimming took 5 bases from V and 5 from J, leaving 13 bases between them. Per the germline V gene, CDR1 is MDHEN and CDR2 is SYDVKM. The CDR3 extends over 14 amino acids. CDR3 loop: CASSLDGWDQPQHF. The CDR3 DNA reads TGTGCCAGCAGTCTCGATGGATGGGATCAGCCCCAGCATTTT.

This clonotype has more than one count but fewer than ten. The chain joins TRBV6-5 to TRBJ1-1, with TRBD1 identical over 8 bases. Germline loops: CDR1 MNHEY, CDR2 SVGAGI. The length of the CDR3 is 15 residues. With 0 bases clipped from V and 5 bases from J, the junction kept 5 bases outside the gene matches. The CDR3 reads CASSYSYRGGTEAFF. Written as DNA, the CDR3 is TGTGCCAGCAGTTACTCATACAGGGGGGGGACTGAAGCTTTCTTT.

The chain links TRBV7-9 to TRBJ1-3; 7 bases map to TRBD1. There are 16 residues in the CDR3. The germline CDR1 and CDR2 sequences are SEHNR and FQNEAQ (reference sequence). V was pared by 3 bases and J by 3 bases, with 8 bases of the junction left unmatched. In DNA, the CDR3 is TGTGCCAGCAGCTTGGAACAGGGGTCCAATGGAAACACCATATATTTT. It is translated as CASSLEQGSNGNTIYF.

This rearrangement joins TRBV4-1 to TRBJ2-5; D is uncertain. Per the germline V gene, CDR1 is MGHRA and CDR2 is YSYEKL. The CDR3 contains 15 residues. Trimming removed 0 bases at V and 1 base at J, with 9 bases between. The CDR3 reads CASSQEGRSQETQYF. The DNA of the CDR3 is TGCGCCAGCAGCCAAGAAGGGCGGTCCCAAGAGACCCAGTACTTC.

The gene calls are TRBV20-1 and TRBJ1-1; 8 positions agree with TRBD1. V trimming: 6 bases; J trimming: 6 bases; junction bases outside the gene matches: 18. The CDR3 totals 16 residues. Germline lookup yields CDR1 DFQATT and CDR2 SNEGSKA (reference sequence). The CDR3 spells CSARDRGWGLTSEAFF. CDR3 nucleotide sequence: TGCAGTGCCCGCGACAGGGGCTGGGGTCTCACGTCTGAAGCTTTCTTT.